The present TCR beta chain was sequenced within a study of beta chain features in type 1 diabetes. Whole-study findings and limits: The naive, central memory and Treg TCRB repertoires of patients appeared to be more similar to one another than those of healthy donors.

In this sample, this clone turned up a few times. Its antigen is unidentified. J was trimmed by 4 bases and V by 3 bases; bases with no gene match: 12. CDR1 and CDR2 from the germline V gene are SGHTA and FQGNSA. This CDR3 is 17 amino acids long. Reverse transcribing all isolated RNA meant expressed TCRB transcripts were sequenced. The method was immunoSEQ multiplex PCR; TCRdb's version includes in-frame clones alone and lacks a portion of them. This sample has roughly 240,000 clones, with 11% to 15% found just once. Every donor had blood drawn once into heparin, around 120 mL on average. Sequencing was done on a sample of naive CD4+ T cells from blood. The chain has TRBV7-2 and TRBJ2-3; 8 positions match TRBD2. The receptor was isolated from a woman aged 40 to 55 in good health. The CDR3 region is CASSFASGGQRSDTQYF. CDR3 sequence (DNA): TGTGCCAGCAGCTTCGCCAGCGGGGGCCAGAGGTCAGATACGCAGTATTTT.